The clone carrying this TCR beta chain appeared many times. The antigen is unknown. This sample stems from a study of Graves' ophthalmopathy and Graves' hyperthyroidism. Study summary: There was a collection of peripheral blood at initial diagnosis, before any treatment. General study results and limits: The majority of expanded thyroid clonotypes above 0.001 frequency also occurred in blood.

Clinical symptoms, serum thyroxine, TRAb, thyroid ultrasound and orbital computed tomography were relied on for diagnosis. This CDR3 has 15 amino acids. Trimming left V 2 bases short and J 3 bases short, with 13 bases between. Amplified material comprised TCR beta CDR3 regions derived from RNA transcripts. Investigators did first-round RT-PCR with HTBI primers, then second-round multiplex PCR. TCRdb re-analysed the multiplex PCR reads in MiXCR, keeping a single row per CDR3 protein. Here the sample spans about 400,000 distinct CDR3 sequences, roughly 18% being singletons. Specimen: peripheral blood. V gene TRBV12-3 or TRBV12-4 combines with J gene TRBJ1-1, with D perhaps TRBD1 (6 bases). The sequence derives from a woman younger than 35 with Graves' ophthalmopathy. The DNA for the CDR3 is TGTGCCAGCAGTTTAATTGGGGGGCCCGACACTGAAGCTTTCTTT. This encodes CASSLIGGPDTEAFF.